The entry below gives a single T cell receptor beta chain sequence along with its context. This sample is drawn from a study of T cell changes during pregnancy in multiple sclerosis. The protocol was immunoSEQ multiplex PCR, while the TCRdb copy is restricted to in-frame clones and leaves out a portion. This table has approximately 87,000 clones, approximately 90% appearing once. V lost 8 bases to trimming and J lost 10 bases, with 20 bases between them. Germline CDR1 MNHEY, CDR2 SVGAGI. The CDR3 covers 13 residues. Material: CD4+ T cells from peripheral blood mononuclear cells, obtained in the second trimester of pregnancy. This TCR was recovered from a female donor with multiple sclerosis, enrolled in a pregnancy study. The J gene is TRBJ1-1, the V gene TRBV6-5, with D possibly matching TRBD1 (6 bases). This CDR3 is CASSLDRFERAFF. In DNA, the CDR3 is TGTGCCAGCTCCCTGGACAGATTCGAGCGAGCTTTCTTT.